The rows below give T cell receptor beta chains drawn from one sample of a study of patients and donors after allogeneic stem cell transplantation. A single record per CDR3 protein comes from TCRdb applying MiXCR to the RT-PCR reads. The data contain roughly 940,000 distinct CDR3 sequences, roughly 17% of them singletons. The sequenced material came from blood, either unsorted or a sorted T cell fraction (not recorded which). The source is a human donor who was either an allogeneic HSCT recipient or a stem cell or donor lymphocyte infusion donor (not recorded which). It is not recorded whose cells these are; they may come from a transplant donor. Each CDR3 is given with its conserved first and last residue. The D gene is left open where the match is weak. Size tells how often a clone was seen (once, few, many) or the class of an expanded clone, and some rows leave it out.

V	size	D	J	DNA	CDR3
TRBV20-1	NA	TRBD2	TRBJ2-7	TGCAGTGCCCGAAAAGCGACTAGCGGGAGCTACGAGCAGTACTTC	CSARKATSGSYEQYF
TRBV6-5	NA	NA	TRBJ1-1	TGTGCCAGCAGTTACGGTTGGGGGCCCAACACTGAAGCTTTCTTT	CASSYGWGPNTEAFF
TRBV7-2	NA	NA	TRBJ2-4	TGTGCCAGCAGCTTAGGCAGGCAGGGCATTCAGTACTTC	CASSLGRQGIQYF
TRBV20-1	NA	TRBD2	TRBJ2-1	TGCAGTGCTAGCACCGGAGTGGGAGGGCACAATGAGCAGTTCTTC	CSASTGVGGHNEQFF
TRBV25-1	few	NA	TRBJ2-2	TGTGCCAGCGTCAGCTCCGAGGGGACCGGGGAGCTGTTTTTT	CASVSSEGTGELFF
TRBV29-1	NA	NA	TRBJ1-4	TGCAGCGTTCGTACGGGGGGGCTCAATGAAAAACTGTTTTTT	CSVRTGGLNEKLFF
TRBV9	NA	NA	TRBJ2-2	TGTGCCAGCCCAGCCGCTCCTGGCCGGCCCACCGGGGAGCTGTTTTTT	CASPAAPGRPTGELFF
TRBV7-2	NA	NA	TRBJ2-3	TGTGCCAGCAGCACCAGACCACCTGGGACTGGAGATACGCAGTATTTT	CASSTRPPGTGDTQYF
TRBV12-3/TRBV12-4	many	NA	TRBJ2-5	TGTGCCAGCAGTACCGGGACCCGCGTAGAGACCCAGTACTTC	CASSTGTRVETQYF
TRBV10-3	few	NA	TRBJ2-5	TGTGCCATCAGTGAGGGACAGAACCAAGAGACCCAGTACTTC	CAISEGQNQETQYF
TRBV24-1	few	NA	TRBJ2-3	TGTGCCACCAAACCGGGACATTCGGCGGATACGCAGTATTTT	CATKPGHSADTQYF
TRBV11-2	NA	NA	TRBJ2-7	TGTGCCAGCAGCGCCTCGGGGAAGCAGTACTTC	CASSASGKQYF
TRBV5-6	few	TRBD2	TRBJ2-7	TGTGCCAGCAGCTTGGTGGGAGGGGAGGCCGAGCAGTACTTC	CASSLVGGEAEQYF
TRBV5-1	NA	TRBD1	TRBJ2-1	TGCGCCAGCAGCTTACCCGGGACAGGGCTATACAATGAGCAGTTCTTC	CASSLPGTGLYNEQFF